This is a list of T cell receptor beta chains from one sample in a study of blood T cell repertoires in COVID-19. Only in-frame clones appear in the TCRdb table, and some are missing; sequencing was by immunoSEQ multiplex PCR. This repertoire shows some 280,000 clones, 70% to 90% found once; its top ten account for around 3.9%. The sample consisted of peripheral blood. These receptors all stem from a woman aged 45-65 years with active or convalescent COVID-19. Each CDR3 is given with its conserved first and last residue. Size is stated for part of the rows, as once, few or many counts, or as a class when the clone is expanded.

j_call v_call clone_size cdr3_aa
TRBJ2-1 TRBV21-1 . CASSKAISGRAWNEQFF
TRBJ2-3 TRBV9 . CASNRLAGQMDTQYF
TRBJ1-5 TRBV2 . CASRFRQGDQPQHF
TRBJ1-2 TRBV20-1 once CSASTGHGYTF
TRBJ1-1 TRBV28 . CASSLPGQGNTEAFF
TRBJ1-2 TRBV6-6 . CASSRIQGDSLQPNYGYTF
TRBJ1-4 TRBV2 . CASTGERGEKLFF
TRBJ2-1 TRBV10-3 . CAISESRTSNEQFF
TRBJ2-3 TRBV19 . CASSIRGGRGATDTQYF
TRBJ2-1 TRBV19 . CASSSGLNSYNEQFF
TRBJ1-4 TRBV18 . CASSPISRGSEKLFF
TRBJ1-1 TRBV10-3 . CAISDSRDLAFF
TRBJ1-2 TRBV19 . CASSKGQIKANYGYTF
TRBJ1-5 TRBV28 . CASSFRDRGDQPQHF
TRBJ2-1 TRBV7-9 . CASSTGTSSYNEQFF
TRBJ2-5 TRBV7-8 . CASSFTGGFKETQYF
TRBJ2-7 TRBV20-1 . CSATDSFRGDYEQYF
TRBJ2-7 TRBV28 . CASSSLGTVSDEQYF
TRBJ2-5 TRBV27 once CASSLVGGLGGLQTAQYF
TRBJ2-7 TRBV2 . CASSDGLAGVNEQYF
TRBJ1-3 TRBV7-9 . CASSLGTGGRNTIYF
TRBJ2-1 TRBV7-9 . CASSLVLLAGAHEQFF
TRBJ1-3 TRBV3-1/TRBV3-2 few CASSQRGGIPGNTIYF
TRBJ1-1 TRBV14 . CASSRMTGSEAFF
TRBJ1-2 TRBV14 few CASSQDGRAGYGYTF
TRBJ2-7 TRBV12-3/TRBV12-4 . CATSSGRRYEQYF
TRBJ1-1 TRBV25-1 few CASSDWERGNTEAFF